This T cell receptor (beta chain) was identified in a study of tumor and adjacent non-tumor tissue in lung cancer. For the study at large: Patients comprised 12 adenocarcinoma, a couple of squamous cell carcinoma and 1 small cell lung cancer. Findings and caveats of the study: Normal lung showed higher cumulative top 100 clone frequency than tumor.

The CDR3 covers 14 residues. Germline CDR1 reads WNHNN; CDR2 reads SYGVQD (reference sequence). A modified ARM-PCR protocol with three rounds of nested PCR amplified TCRbeta. TCRdb analysed the multiplex PCR reads with MiXCR anew, one entry per CDR3 protein. The table shows around 210,000 distinct CDR3 sequences, with around 70% occurring only once. The template was RNA from unsorted bulk tissue. Details on this clonotype: Its antigen is unknown. Relative to the germline gene, one junction end is altered; a read error may explain this.

V gene TRBV10-1 combines with J gene TRBJ2-5, with a possible D match to TRBD2 (6 bases). This TCR derives from a man aged 55 to 69 with non-small cell lung cancer. Sample: lung tumor tissue. The chain's CDR3 is CASSESGHRETLYF. CDR3 nucleotide sequence: TGCGCCAGCAGTGAGTCGGGCCACCGGGAGACCCTGTACTTC.